The subject of this entry is one T cell receptor beta chain. This clone has just one count. The target of this receptor is not known. Base qualities are not at hand, and no much larger clone is one base apart. The trial excluded patients who had a history of autoimmune disease or who were on systemic immunosuppression. Peripheral blood for TCR sequencing was collected from all dose cohorts at baseline, on cycle 4 day 1, and on cycle 7 day 1. Samples were obtained from an open-label, multicenter, first-in-human phase I dose-escalation trial of ivuxolimab. Adults with locally advanced or metastatic melanoma, renal cell carcinoma, hepatocellular carcinoma or head and neck squamous cell carcinoma were enrolled in the trial. CD4+ and CD8+ T cells were sorted separately from peripheral blood before TCR sequencing. These data come from a study of OX40 agonist ivuxolimab in advanced cancers. Context from the whole study: Ivuxolimab was a fully human IgG2 agonistic monoclonal antibody targeting the costimulatory receptor OX40 (CD134). Intravenous ivuxolimab was administered to patients every 2 weeks at six dose levels: 0.01, 0.1, 0.3, 1.5, 3 and 10 mg/kg. Among the approximately 54 dose-escalation patients, about 19 had hepatocellular carcinoma, around 15 melanoma, 9 renal cell carcinoma and 9 head and neck cancer. The dose-escalation cohort was about 83% male with a mean age of roughly 60 years, ranging from 23 to 79. Prior anti-PD-1, anti-PD-L1 or anti-CTLA-4 therapy was permitted, and checkpoint inhibitors had been received by about 37% of dose-escalation patients. Partial responses occurred in three dose-escalation patients: two with cutaneous melanoma and one with hepatocellular carcinoma. The point of sequencing TCRbeta in the periphery was to test whether ivuxolimab changed TCR sequence diversity and drove clonal T-cell expansion. The paper reports the monotherapy dose-escalation portion (N of about 50 patients) of the phase I ivuxolimab trial. Findings and caveats that apply to the study as a whole: Clonal expansion of both CD4+ and CD8+ blood T cells was observed from baseline to week 6 at doses 0.1 to 3.0 mg/kg. In the 0.1-3.0 mg/kg groups, partial responders were among the patients with the lowest normalized peripheral clonal expansion, particularly in CD8+ T cells. Low levels of normalized T-cell clonal expansion were also seen in some patients who did not respond. On average, CD8+ T cells showed more expanded clones than CD4+ T cells after ivuxolimab. The antigen specificity of the peripheral T cells that underwent clonal expansion was not determined.

Trimming costs V 5 bases and J 8 bases, and their ends lie 16 bases apart. CDR1 and CDR2 are read off the germline V gene as SGHVS and FQNEAQ. The CDR3 goes from the cysteine to the phenylalanine over 15 residues. Only CDR3 DNA is held: 45 bases, read in frame from base 1. To sequence the TCRbeta CDR3 region, genomic DNA was isolated from the sorted cells. TCRbeta CDR3 regions were sequenced using the immunoSEQ Assay. TCRdb mirrors the immuneACCESS table, restricted to in-frame sequences. Some clones are absent from its copies; in checked studies, under half trace to an unresolved V gene, and the reason for the others is unknown. Counted in this sample were under 60,000 clones; 70% to 85% of them appeared once. The ten largest make up less than 5% of the sample.

This specimen was CD4+ or CD8+ T cells sorted from blood, taken in a trial of the OX40 agonist ivuxolimab. The receptor's source is an adult with an advanced solid tumor such as melanoma, head and neck, liver or kidney cancer. The chain is encoded by TRBV7-8 joined to TRBJ1-6; matching of 5 bases hints at TRBD1 as the D gene. The DNA sequence follows: TGTGCCAGCAGCCCCTCGGAGACAGATCATTCACCCCTCCACTTT. This codes for CASSPSETDHSPLHF. Here the CDR3 is joined to the reference TRBV7-8 and TRBJ1-6 genes, and the full variable domain is: GAGVSQSPRYKVAKRGQDVALRCDPISGHVSLFWYQQALGQGPEFLTYFQNEAQLDKSGLPSDRFFAERPEGSVSTLKIQRTQQEDSAVYLCASSPSETDHSPLHFGNGTRLTVT.